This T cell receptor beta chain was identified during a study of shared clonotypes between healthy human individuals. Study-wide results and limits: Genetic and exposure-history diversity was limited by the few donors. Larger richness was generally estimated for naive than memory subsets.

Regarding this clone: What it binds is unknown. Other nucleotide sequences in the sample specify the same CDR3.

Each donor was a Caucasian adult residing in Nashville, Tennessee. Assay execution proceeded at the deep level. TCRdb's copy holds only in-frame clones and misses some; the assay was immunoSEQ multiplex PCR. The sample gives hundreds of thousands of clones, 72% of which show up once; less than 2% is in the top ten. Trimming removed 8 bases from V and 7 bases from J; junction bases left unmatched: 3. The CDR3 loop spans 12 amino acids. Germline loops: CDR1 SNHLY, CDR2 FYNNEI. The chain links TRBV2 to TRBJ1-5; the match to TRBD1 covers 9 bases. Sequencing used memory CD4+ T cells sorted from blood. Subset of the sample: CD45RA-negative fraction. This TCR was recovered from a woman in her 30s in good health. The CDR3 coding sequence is TGTGCCAGCGGACAGGGGACGCAGCCCCAGCATTTT. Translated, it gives CASGQGTQPQHF.